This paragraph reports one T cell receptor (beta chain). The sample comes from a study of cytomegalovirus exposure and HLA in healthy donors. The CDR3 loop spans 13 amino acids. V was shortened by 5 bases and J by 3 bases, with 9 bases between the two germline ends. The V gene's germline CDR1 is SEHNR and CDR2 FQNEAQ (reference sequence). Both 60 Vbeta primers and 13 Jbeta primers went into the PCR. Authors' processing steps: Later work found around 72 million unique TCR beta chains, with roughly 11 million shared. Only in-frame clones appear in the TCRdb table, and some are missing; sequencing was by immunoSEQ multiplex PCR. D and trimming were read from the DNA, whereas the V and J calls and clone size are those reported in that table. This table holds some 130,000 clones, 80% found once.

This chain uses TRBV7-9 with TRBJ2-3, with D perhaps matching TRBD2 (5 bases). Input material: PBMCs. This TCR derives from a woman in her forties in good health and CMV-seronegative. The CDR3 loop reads CASSPTGTDTQYF. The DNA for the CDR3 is TGTGCCAGCAGCCCCACGGGGACAGATACGCAGTATTTT.